This passage covers 14 T cell receptor beta chains from one sample sequenced in a study of radiation and T cells in renal cell carcinoma. This sample's time point: blood 2 weeks post-SBRT. Noted treatment: 15 Gy SBRT to primary tumor, nephrectomy 4 weeks later. Here immunoSEQ multiplex PCR was the method, and the copy in TCRdb shows in-frame clones only, minus some. This sample yields about 150,000 clones, of which about 87% are seen a single time; roughly 13% belongs to the top ten. Sequenced material: blood, taken from a patient whose treatment included radiotherapy and nephrectomy. Receptor source: a woman in her forties or fifties with renal cell carcinoma.

The rearrangement joins TRBV6-1 to TRBJ2-7; D tentatively reads TRBD1 or TRBD2 (5 bases each). With 5 bases removed from V and 2 bases from J, the gap between germline ends came to 13 bases. CDR3 length equals 14 residues. Looked up from germline, CDR1 is MNHNS and CDR2 is SASEGT. The CDR3, as DNA: TGTGCCAGCAGTACCGGGACGGGACCCTACGAGCAGTACTTC. Amino acids: CASSTGTGPYEQYF.

The chain joins TRBV7-9 to TRBJ2-2, with TRBD2 as a possible D gene (5 bases). The CDR3 is 16 amino acids. V was cut by 8 bases and J by 5 bases, with 21 bases left in between. The germline gives CDR1 SEHNR, CDR2 FQNEAQ (reference sequence). The CDR3, as DNA: TGTGCCAGCCCTCTTGCTTACAGCGGCCCTACCGGGGAGCTGTTTTTT. The encoded protein is CASPLAYSGPTGELFF. The whole variable domain, filled in from reference TRBV7-9 and TRBJ2-2, reads DTGVSQNPRHKITKRGQNVTFRCDPISEHNRLYWYRQTLGQGPEFLTYFQNEAQLEKSRLLSDRFSAERPKGSFSTLEIQRTEQGDSAMYLCASPLAYSGPTGELFFGEGSRLTVL.

Only one count was recorded for this clone. The chain recombines TRBV5-1 with TRBJ2-2; a possible D gene is TRBD1 (6 bases). V shed 3 bases and J shed 5 bases, with 14 bases lying between them. Germline CDR1 SGHRS, CDR2 YFSETQ. This CDR3 has 15 residues. The CDR3 region is CASSSQQGLTGELFF. CDR3 DNA: TGCGCCAGCAGCTCCCAACAGGGTTTGACCGGGGAGCTGTTTTTT.

The V gene is TRBV2, the J gene TRBJ1-5; TRBD1 agrees at 7 bases. Germline trimming cut 7 bases from V and 1 base from J; bases unmatched to any gene: 4. Germline CDR1 is SNHLY and CDR2 is FYNNEI. The CDR3 spans 14 residues. The CDR3 DNA reads TGTGCCAGCAAATTGGGACAGAGCAATCAGCCCCAGCATTTT. Amino acid sequence: CASKLGQSNQPQHF.

This clone was seen more than once but under ten times. This chain joins TRBV10-3 and TRBJ1-1; D ambiguous. CDR1 and CDR2 (germline): ENHRY, SYGVKD. The CDR3 consists of 15 residues. Trimming took 0 bases from V and 0 from J, leaving 8 bases between them. DNA of the CDR3: TGTGCCATCAGTGAGTCGTTGGACCTGAACACTGAAGCTTTCTTT. It specifies CAISESLDLNTEAFF.

The chain recombines TRBV12-5 with TRBJ1-1, with D tentatively TRBD1 (5 bases). This CDR3 is 16 amino acids long. The germline V gene has CDR1 LGHNT and CDR2 FRNRAP. Trimming removed 6 bases at V and 4 bases at J, with 21 bases between. The CDR3, as DNA: TGTGCTAGTGGCCCCAGAGGAGGGAGAGGGGTCACTGAAGCTTTCTTT. Amino acids: CASGPRGGRGVTEAFF.

A note on this clone: A junction end diverges from the germline sequence, so it may reflect a read error. The chain links TRBV5-8 to TRBJ1-2, with D unresolved. There are 14 residues in the CDR3. Germline V gene data show CDR1 as SGHTS and CDR2 as YDEGEE. The DNA of the CDR3 is TGTGCCAGCAGCTTCCGGCAGAGTGAGCCCCAGTCCGCCTTC. Translating it yields CASSFRQSEPQSAF.

The rearrangement links TRBV12-5 to TRBJ1-5, with unresolved D. The germline CDR1 and CDR2 sequences are LGHNT and FRNRAP. The CDR3 has 13 amino acids. V was shortened by 5 bases and J by 5 bases, with 10 bases between the two germline ends. The CDR3 bases are TGTGCTAGTGGTCCCTCTGTGGATCAGCCCCAGCATTTT. Translated, it gives CASGPSVDQPQHF.

The V gene is TRBV5-6, the J gene TRBJ1-4; D remains unclear. The CDR3 spans 14 residues. Trimming removed 4 bases at V and 11 bases at J, with 18 bases between. Germline V lookup: CDR1 SGHDT, CDR2 YYEEEE. The CDR3 bases are TGTGCCAGCAGCCTCTACGCCATCCCCGGGAAACTGTTTTTT. It specifies CASSLYAIPGKLFF.

The rearrangement joins TRBV7-9 to TRBJ2-5; no clear D gene. The germline V gene has CDR1 SEHNR and CDR2 FQNEAQ (reference sequence). V was clipped by 6 bases and J by 4 bases, with 6 bases between them. The CDR3 extends over 11 amino acids. CDR3 DNA sequence: TGTGCCAGCAGTCCTCTAGAGACCCAGTACTTC. Residues: CASSPLETQYF.

The chain joins TRBV5-4 to TRBJ2-3, with TRBD2 identical over 10 bases. Germline assignment: CDR1 SGHNT and CDR2 YYREEE (reference sequence). The CDR3 spans 16 residues. The V gene end was trimmed by 4 bases and the J gene end by 3 bases; junction bases not matched to a gene: 8. This CDR3 reads CASSPRGAGGTDTQYF. The CDR3 nucleotides read TGTGCCAGCAGCCCTCGGGGAGCGGGGGGGACAGATACGCAGTATTTT.

The chain carries TRBV11-2 and TRBJ2-3; 9 bases agree with TRBD2. The CDR3 has 17 residues. Trimming cost V 1 base and J 3 bases; bases outside gene matches: 8. Germline loops: CDR1 SGHAT, CDR2 FQNNGV. CDR3 amino acids: CASSLAGGGGATDTQYF. In DNA form, the CDR3 reads TGTGCCAGCAGCTTAGCTGGTGGCGGGGGGGCTACAGATACGCAGTATTTT.

The V call is TRBV19, the J call TRBJ2-3, with 10 bases lining up with TRBD1. Germline assignment: CDR1 LNHDA and CDR2 SQIVND (reference sequence). This CDR3 spans 17 amino acids. J lost 4 bases, V lost 6 bases, and 13 bases had no gene match. This CDR3 is CASSRITGQGSSDTQYF. The CDR3 DNA is TGTGCCAGTAGCAGGATCACGGGACAGGGGAGCTCAGATACGCAGTATTTT.

The chain links TRBV5-1 to TRBJ2-6; TRBD1 matches at 7 bases. V dropped 1 base and J dropped 0; count of bases not matched to a gene: 7. The CDR3 runs to 18 residues. Germline CDR1 is SGHRS and CDR2 is YFSETQ. As DNA, the CDR3 is TGCGCCAGCAGCTTGCCAGGGGGTAAGAACTCTGGGGCCAACGTCCTGACTTTC. It is translated as CASSLPGGKNSGANVLTF. Combining the CDR3 with reference TRBV5-1 and TRBJ2-6 gives the whole variable domain KAGVTQTPRYLIKTRGQQVTLSCSPISGHRSVSWYQQTPGQGLQFLFEYFSETQRNKGNFPGRFSGRQFSNSRSEMNVSTLELGDSALYLCASSLPGGKNSGANVLTFGAGSRLTVL.